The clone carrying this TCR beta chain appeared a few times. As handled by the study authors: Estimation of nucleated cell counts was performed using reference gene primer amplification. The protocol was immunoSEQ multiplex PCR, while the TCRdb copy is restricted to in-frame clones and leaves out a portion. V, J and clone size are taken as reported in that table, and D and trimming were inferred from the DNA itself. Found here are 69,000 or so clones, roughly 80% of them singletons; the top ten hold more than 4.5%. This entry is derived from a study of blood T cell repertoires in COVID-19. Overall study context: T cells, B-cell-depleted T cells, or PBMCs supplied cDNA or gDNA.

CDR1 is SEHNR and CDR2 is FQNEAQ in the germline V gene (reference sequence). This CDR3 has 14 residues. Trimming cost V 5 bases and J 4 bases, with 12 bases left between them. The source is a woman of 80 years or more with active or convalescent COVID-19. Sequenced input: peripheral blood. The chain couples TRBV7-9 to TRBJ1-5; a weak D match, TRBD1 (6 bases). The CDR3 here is CASSEGTTNQPQHF. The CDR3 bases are TGTGCCAGCAGCGAAGGGACAACTAATCAGCCCCAGCATTTT.